This T cell receptor (beta chain) derives from a study of blood T cells in healthy people across ages. The V and J ends lost 1 base and 8 bases respectively, with 15 bases between them. The CDR3 has 14 amino acids. Germline V CDR1 and CDR2: DFQATT, SNEGSKA (reference sequence). A sample-barcoded 5' primer and a J-beta primer mix were used in a second PCR of roughly 7 to 11 cycles. TCRdb used MiXCR to reprocess the 5' RACE reads, holding one entry per CDR3 protein. The data show about a million distinct CDR3 sequences, about 51% seen once. This chain links TRBV20-1 with TRBJ1-5, with a weak D call TRBD1 (6 bases). Material: blood. The clonotype originates from a woman aged 55-70 years in good health. The CDR3 loop is CSARAGGPGKPQHF. CDR3 coding DNA: TGCAGTGCTAGAGCGGGGGGGCCTGGGAAGCCCCAGCATTTT.